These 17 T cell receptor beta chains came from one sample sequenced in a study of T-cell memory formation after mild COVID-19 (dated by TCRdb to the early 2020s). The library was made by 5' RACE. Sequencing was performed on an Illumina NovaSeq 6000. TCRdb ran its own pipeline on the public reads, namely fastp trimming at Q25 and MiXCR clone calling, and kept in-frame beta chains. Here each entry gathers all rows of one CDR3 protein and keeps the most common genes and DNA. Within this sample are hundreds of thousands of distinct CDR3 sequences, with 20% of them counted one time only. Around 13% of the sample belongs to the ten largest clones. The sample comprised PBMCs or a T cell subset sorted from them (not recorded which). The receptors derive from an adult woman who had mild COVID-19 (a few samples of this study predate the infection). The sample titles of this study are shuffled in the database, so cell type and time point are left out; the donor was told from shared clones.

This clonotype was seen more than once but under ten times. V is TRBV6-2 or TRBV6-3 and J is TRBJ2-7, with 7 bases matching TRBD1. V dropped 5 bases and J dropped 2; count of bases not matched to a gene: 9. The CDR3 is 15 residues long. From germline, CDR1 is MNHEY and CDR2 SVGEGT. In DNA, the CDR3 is TGTGCCAGCAGTGCACAGGGGAAGGGGGCCTACGAGCAGTACTTC. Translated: CASSAQGKGAYEQYF.

The CDR3 nucleotides are TGTGCCAGTAGTACCGGGACAGGGGGACCGAAAGCTTTCTTT. This sequence encodes CASSTGTGGPKAFF. J is TRBJ1-1 and V is TRBV19; 11 bases match TRBD1. CDR1 LNHDA and CDR2 SQIVND come from the germline V gene (reference sequence). The CDR3 totals 14 residues. The junction had 7 bases not matched to a gene; V was cut back by 4 bases and J by 9 bases.

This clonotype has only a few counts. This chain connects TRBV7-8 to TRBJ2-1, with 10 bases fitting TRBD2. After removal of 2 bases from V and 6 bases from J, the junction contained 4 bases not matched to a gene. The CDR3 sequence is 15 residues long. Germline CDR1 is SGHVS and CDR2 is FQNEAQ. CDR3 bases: TGTGCCAGCAGCTTACGGCTAGCGGGGGCCAATGAGCAGTTCTTC. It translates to CASSLRLAGANEQFF.

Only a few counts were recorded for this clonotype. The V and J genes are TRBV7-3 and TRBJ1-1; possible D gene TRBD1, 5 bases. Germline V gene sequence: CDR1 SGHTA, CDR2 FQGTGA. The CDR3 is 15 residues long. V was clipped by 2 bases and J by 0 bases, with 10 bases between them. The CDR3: CASSLAHRMNTEAFF. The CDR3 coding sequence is TGTGCCAGCAGCTTAGCCCACAGGATGAACACTGAAGCTTTCTTT.

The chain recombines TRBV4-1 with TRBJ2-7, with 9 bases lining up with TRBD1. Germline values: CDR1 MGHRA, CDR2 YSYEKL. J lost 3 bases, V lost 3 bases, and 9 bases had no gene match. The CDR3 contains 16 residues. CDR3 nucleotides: TGCGCCAGCAGCCAGCACGTCGGACAGGGGAACTACGAGCAGTACTTC. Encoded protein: CASSQHVGQGNYEQYF.

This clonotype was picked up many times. CDR3 sequence reads: CASSSTGGSETQYF. Written as DNA, the CDR3 is TGCGCCAGCAGCTCGACAGGGGGCTCGGAGACCCAGTACTTC. The V and J genes are TRBV5-1 and TRBJ2-5; 10 bases are a match to TRBD1. The V and J ends lost 3 bases and 5 bases, in that order; junction bases with no gene match: 4. The CDR3 has 14 residues. Germline V lookup: CDR1 SGHRS, CDR2 YFSETQ. Looking up the rest from reference TRBV5-1 and TRBJ2-5 gives the full variable domain: KAGVTQTPRYLIKTRGQQVTLSCSPISGHRSVSWYQQTPGQGLQFLFEYFSETQRNKGNFPGRFSGRQFSNSRSEMNVSTLELGDSALYLCASSSTGGSETQYFGPGTRLLVL.

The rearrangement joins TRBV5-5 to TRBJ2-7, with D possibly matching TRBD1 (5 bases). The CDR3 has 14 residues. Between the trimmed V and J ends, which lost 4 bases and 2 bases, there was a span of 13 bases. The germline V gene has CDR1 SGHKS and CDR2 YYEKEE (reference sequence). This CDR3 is CASSAQGVTYEQYF. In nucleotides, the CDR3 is TGTGCCAGCAGCGCACAAGGGGTTACCTACGAGCAGTACTTC.

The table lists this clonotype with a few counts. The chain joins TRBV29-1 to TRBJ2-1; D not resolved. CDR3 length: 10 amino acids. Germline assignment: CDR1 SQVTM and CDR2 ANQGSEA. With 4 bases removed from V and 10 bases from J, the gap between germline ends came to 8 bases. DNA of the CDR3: TGCAGCGTTGTTACGGTGGAGCAGTTCTTC. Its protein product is CSVVTVEQFF.

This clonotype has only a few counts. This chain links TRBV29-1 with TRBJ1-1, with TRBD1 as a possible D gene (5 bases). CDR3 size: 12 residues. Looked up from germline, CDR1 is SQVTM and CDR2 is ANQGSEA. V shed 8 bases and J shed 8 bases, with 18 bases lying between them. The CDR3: CSIAGGGTEAFF. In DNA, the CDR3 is TGCAGCATCGCTGGCGGGGGGACCGAAGCTTTCTTT.

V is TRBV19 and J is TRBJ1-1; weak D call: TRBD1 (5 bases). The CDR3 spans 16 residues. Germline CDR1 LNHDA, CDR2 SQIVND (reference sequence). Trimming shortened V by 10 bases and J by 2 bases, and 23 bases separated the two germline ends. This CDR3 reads CATDTGRRGVNTEAFF. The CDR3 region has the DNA TGTGCCACAGACACAGGCCGGCGGGGCGTCAACACTGAAGCTTTCTTT.

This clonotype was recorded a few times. The CDR3 is CASSYAGSWNTGELFF. The CDR3 DNA sequence: TGTGCCAGCAGTTACGCTGGAAGCTGGAACACCGGGGAGCTGTTTTTT. This chain uses TRBV6-5 with TRBJ2-2; no clear D. The germline V gene encodes CDR1 MNHEY and CDR2 SVGAGI. V lost 2 bases, J lost 1 base, and 11 bases lay in between. The CDR3 runs 16 residues.

The CDR3 DNA is TGTGCCAGCAGCCGTCTCCCCTTAGATACGCAGTATTTT. It yields the protein CASSRLPLDTQYF. The rearrangement links TRBV7-8 to TRBJ2-3; D unclear. This CDR3 has 13 residues. Germline-derived CDR1 and CDR2 are SGHVS and FQNEAQ. Trimming shortened V by 5 bases and J by 5 bases, and 11 bases separated the two germline ends. Variable domain in full (rest from reference TRBV7-8 and TRBJ2-3): GAGVSQSPRYKVAKRGQDVALRCDPISGHVSLFWYQQALGQGPEFLTYFQNEAQLDKSGLPSDRFFAERPEGSVSTLKIQRTQQEDSAVYLCASSRLPLDTQYFGPGTRLTVL.

CDR3 loop: CASSLDRGTGTDTQYF. The CDR3, as DNA: TGTGCCAGCAGCTTGGATAGAGGGACCGGCACAGATACGCAGTATTTT. The chain joins TRBV5-4 to TRBJ2-3; D assignment may be TRBD1 or TRBD2 (5 bases each). The germline V and J ends were trimmed by 0 bases and 1 base, with 12 bases remaining between them. This CDR3 has 16 residues. Germline loops: CDR1 SGHNT, CDR2 YYREEE (reference sequence). The complete variable domain, with remaining parts taken from reference TRBV5-4 and TRBJ2-3, reads ETGVTQSPTHLIKTRGQQVTLRCSSQSGHNTVSWYQQALGQGPQFIFQYYREEENGRGNFPPRFSGLQFPNYSSELNVNALELDDSALYLCASSLDRGTGTDTQYFGPGTRLTVL.

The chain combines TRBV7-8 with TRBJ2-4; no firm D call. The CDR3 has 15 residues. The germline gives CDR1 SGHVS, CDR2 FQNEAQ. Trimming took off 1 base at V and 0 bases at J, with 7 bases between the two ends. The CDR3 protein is CASSLGVLAKNIQYF. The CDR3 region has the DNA TGTGCCAGCAGCTTAGGAGTGCTAGCCAAAAACATTCAGTACTTC. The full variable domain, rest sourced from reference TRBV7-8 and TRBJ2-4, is GAGVSQSPRYKVAKRGQDVALRCDPISGHVSLFWYQQALGQGPEFLTYFQNEAQLDKSGLPSDRFFAERPEGSVSTLKIQRTQQEDSAVYLCASSLGVLAKNIQYFGAGTRLSVL.

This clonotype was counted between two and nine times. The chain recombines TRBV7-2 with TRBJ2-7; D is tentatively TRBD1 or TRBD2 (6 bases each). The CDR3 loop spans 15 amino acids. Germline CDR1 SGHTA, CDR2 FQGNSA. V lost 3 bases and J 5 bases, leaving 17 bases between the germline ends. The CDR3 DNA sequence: TGTGCCAGCAGCTTCGGGGGCAAGGGATTTAACGAGCAGTACTTC. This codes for CASSFGGKGFNEQYF.

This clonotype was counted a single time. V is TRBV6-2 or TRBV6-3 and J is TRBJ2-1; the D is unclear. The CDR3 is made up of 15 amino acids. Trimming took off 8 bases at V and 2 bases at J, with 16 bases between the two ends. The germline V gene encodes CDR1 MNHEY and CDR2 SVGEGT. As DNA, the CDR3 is TGTGCCAGCGGCTCATGGGTCCCGACCTACAATGAGCAGTTCTTC. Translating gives CASGSWVPTYNEQFF.

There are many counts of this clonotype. The CDR3 reads CASSPGWGGAQETQYF. The CDR3 bases are TGTGCCAGCAGCCCAGGTTGGGGAGGGGCCCAAGAGACCCAGTACTTC. The rearrangement uses TRBV7-3 and TRBJ2-5; TRBD2 agrees at 7 bases. The CDR3 is made up of 16 amino acids. The V and J ends lost 5 bases and 1 base, in that order; junction bases with no gene match: 10. Per germline, CDR1 SGHTA and CDR2 FQGTGA.